This record concerns one TCR beta chain sequence. The CDR3 has 15 amino acids. From germline, CDR1 is SGHAT and CDR2 FQNNGV. Trimming took off 5 bases at V and 0 bases at J, with 14 bases between the two ends. This record belongs to a study of control samples from healthy donors and cancer patients. Data came from immunoSEQ multiplex PCR; TCRdb stores just in-frame clones and leaves some out. The sample carries roughly 130,000 clones, about 93% recorded once. Sequences were obtained from blood. The sequence was collected from a man younger than 30 in good health. The chain uses TRBV11-2 and TRBJ2-7, with unresolved D. The CDR3 loop reads CASSGSGSGSYEQYF. CDR3 DNA sequence: TGTGCCAGCAGCGGCTCTGGTTCGGGCTCCTACGAGCAGTACTTC.